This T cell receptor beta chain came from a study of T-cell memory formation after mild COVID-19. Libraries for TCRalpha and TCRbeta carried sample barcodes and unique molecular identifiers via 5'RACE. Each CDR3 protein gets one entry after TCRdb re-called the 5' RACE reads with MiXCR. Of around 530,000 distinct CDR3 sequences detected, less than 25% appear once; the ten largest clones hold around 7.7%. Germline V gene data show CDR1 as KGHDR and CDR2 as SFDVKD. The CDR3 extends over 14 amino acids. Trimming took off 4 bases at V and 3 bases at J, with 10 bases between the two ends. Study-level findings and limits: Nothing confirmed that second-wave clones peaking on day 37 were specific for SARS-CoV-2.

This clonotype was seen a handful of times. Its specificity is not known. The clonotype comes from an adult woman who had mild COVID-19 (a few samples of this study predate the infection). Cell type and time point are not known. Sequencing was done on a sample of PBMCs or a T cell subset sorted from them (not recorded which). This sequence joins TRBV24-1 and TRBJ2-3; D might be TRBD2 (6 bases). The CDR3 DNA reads TGTGCCACCAGTGACTCACGGGAGACAGATACGCAGTATTTT. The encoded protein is CATSDSRETDTQYF.